These 4 T cell receptor beta chains share one sample of origin, sequenced in a study of blood T cell repertoires in COVID-19. Measured with immunoSEQ multiplex PCR; TCRdb has only the in-frame clones, and not every one. Among over 80,000 clones listed, 70% to 90% were seen once. The sample consisted of peripheral blood. These receptors were obtained from a human donor in a cohort sampled during active COVID-19.

V and J are TRBV27 and TRBJ2-7; weak D call: TRBD1 (6 bases). The ends were cut back, 4 bases at V and 4 bases at J, with 14 bases in the middle. The V gene's germline CDR1 is MNHEY and CDR2 SMNVEV (reference sequence). The CDR3 has 14 amino acids. The CDR3 spells CASSYRSRGYEQYF. In nucleotides, the CDR3 is TGTGCCAGCAGTTATCGATCGAGGGGGTACGAGCAGTACTTC.

Turning to this clone: The junction and the germline gene differ at one end; a read error may be behind it. In nucleotides, the CDR3 is TGTGCCAGCAGCTTAGTTGGAGGGGGCTCCAACGAGCAGTACTTC. This codes for CASSLVGGGSNEQYF. The genes are TRBV7-9 and TRBJ2-7, with D perhaps TRBD1 (7 bases). Germline CDR1 is SEHNR and CDR2 is FQNEAQ (reference sequence). The CDR3 is 15 amino acids.

In its sample, this clone was seen a few times. V usage is TRBV5-6 and J usage is TRBJ1-1, with TRBD1 as a possible D gene (6 bases). V lost 6 bases to trimming and J lost 8 bases, with 11 bases between them. The CDR3 is made up of 11 amino acids. Germline V gene sequence: CDR1 SGHDT, CDR2 YYEEEE. DNA for the CDR3: TGTGCCAGCAAATCCCAGGGGGAAGCTTTCTTT. It yields the protein CASKSQGEAFF.

The chain uses TRBV27 and TRBJ1-5; no clear D gene. The CDR3 runs to 12 residues. The V gene's germline CDR1 is MNHEY and CDR2 SMNVEV (reference sequence). Trimming pared 5 bases from V and 4 bases from J, leaving 6 bases between. CDR3 bases: TGTGCCAGCAGTACCCAGAATCAGCCCCAGCATTTT. Protein: CASSTQNQPQHF.